A selection of T cell receptor beta chains follows, all from one sample in a study of blood T cell repertoires in COVID-19. Sequencing used immunoSEQ multiplex PCR; TCRdb keeps in-frame clones, though not all of them. Among about 140,000 clones listed, 75% to 80% were seen once. Sequencing input: PBMCs or T cells enriched from blood (not recorded which). The receptors derive from a woman aged 45-59 years who had recovered from COVID-19. Each CDR3 is given with its conserved first and last residue. The D gene is left open where the match is weak. Some rows mark clone size as missing; the rest say once, few, many or name a class of expanded clone.

d_gene: -; j_gene: TRBJ2-1; v_gene: TRBV7-8; abundance: few; CDR3nt: TGTGCCAGCAGCTTTGATAGTTACAATGAGCAGTTCTTC; CDR3aa: CASSFDSYNEQFF
d_gene: TRBD1; j_gene: TRBJ2-7; v_gene: TRBV5-8; abundance: once; CDR3nt: TGTGCCAGCCGGAACCGGGACAGGGCCTACGAGCAGTACTTC; CDR3aa: CASRNRDRAYEQYF
d_gene: -; j_gene: TRBJ1-2; v_gene: TRBV3-1/TRBV3-2; abundance: -; CDR3nt: TGTGCCAGCAGCCAAGAAACAGATTATGGCTACACCTTC; CDR3aa: CASSQETDYGYTF
d_gene: -; j_gene: TRBJ1-1; v_gene: TRBV6-5; abundance: few; CDR3nt: TGTGCCAGCAGTAACGGGGGGGCCCGGAACACTGAAGCTTTCTTT; CDR3aa: CASSNGGARNTEAFF
d_gene: -; j_gene: TRBJ2-1; v_gene: TRBV11-3; abundance: -; CDR3nt: TGTGCCAGCAGCTTAGGAAACTCTTATTACAATGAGCAGTTCTTC; CDR3aa: CASSLGNSYYNEQFF
d_gene: TRBD1; j_gene: TRBJ1-2; v_gene: TRBV28; abundance: few; CDR3nt: TGTGCCAGCCTTGGGGGACGGGACAGGGCGAAGGGCTACACCTTC; CDR3aa: CASLGGRDRAKGYTF
d_gene: TRBD1; j_gene: TRBJ2-3; v_gene: TRBV9; abundance: -; CDR3nt: TGTGCCAGCAGCGCCCAGGGGCAGGGGGTATCAGATACGCAGTATTTT; CDR3aa: CASSAQGQGVSDTQYF
d_gene: TRBD2; j_gene: TRBJ2-3; v_gene: TRBV2; abundance: -; CDR3nt: TGTGCCAGCAGTAGCGGGGCCCAAACAGATACGCAGTATTTT; CDR3aa: CASSSGAQTDTQYF
d_gene: -; j_gene: TRBJ2-3; v_gene: TRBV4-2; abundance: -; CDR3nt: TGTGCCAGCAGCCAAGTACGGGGGACAGATACGCAGTATTTT; CDR3aa: CASSQVRGTDTQYF
d_gene: TRBD1; j_gene: TRBJ2-1; v_gene: TRBV25-1; abundance: -; CDR3nt: TGTGCCAGCAGTGGGGGACAGGGGAGCTCCTACAATGAGCAGTTCTTC; CDR3aa: CASSGGQGSSYNEQFF
d_gene: TRBD1; j_gene: TRBJ2-7; v_gene: TRBV6-5; abundance: -; CDR3nt: TGTGCCACGCACAGGGGGCCAAACGAGCAGTACTTC; CDR3aa: CATHRGPNEQYF
d_gene: -; j_gene: TRBJ2-3; v_gene: TRBV5-6; abundance: -; CDR3nt: TGTGCCAGCAGAGGAGTACGAGCAGAGACGCAGTATTTT; CDR3aa: CASRGVRAETQYF
d_gene: -; j_gene: TRBJ2-7; v_gene: TRBV7-9; abundance: -; CDR3nt: TGTGCCAGCAGCGTCGACATAGGAGGTTCGGACGAGCAGTACTTC; CDR3aa: CASSVDIGGSDEQYF